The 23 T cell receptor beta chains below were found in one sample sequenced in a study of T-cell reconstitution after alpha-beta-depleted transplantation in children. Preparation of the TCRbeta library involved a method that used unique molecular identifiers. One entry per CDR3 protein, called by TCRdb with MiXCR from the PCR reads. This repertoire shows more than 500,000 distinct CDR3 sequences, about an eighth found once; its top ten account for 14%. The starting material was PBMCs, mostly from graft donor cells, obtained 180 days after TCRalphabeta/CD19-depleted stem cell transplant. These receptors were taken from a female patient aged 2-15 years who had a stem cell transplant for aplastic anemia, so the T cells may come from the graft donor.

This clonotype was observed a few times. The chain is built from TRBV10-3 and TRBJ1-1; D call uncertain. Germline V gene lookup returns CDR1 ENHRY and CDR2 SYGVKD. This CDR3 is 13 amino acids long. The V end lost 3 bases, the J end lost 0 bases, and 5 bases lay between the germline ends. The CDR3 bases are TGTGCCATCAGTGAAGGGCTGAACACTGAAGCTTTCTTT. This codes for CAISEGLNTEAFF.

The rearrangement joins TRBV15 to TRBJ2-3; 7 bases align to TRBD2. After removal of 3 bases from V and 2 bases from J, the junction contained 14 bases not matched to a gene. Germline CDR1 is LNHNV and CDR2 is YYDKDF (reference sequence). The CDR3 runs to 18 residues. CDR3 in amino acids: CATSRFLNGRPYTDTQYF. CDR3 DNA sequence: TGTGCCACCAGCAGGTTCCTTAACGGGAGGCCATACACAGATACGCAGTATTTT.

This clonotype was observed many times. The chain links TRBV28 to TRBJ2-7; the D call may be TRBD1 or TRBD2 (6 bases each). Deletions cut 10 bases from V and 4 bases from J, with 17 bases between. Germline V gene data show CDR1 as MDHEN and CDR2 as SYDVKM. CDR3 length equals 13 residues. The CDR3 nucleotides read TGTGCCACCGTTTCGGGGGCTCCGTACGAGCAGTACGTC. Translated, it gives CATVSGAPYEQYV.

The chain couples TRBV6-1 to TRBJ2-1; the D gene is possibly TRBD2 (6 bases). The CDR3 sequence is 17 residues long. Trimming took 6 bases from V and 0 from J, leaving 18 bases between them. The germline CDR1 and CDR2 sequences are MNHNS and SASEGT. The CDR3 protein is CASSRDSRPRSYNEQFF. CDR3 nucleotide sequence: TGTGCCAGCAGCCGGGACTCTCGCCCGCGCTCCTACAATGAGCAGTTCTTC.

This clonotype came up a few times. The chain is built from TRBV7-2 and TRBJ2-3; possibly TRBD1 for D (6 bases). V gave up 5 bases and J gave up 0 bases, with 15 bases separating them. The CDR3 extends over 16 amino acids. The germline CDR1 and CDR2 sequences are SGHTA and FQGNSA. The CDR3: CASSGGTNPSTDTQYF. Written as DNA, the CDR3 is TGTGCCAGCAGCGGTGGGACAAACCCTAGCACAGATACGCAGTATTTT.

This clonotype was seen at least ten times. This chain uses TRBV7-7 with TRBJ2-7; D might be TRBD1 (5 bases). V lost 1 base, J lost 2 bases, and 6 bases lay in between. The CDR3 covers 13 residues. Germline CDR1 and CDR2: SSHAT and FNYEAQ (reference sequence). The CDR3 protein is CASSLEGAYEQYF. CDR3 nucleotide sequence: TGTGCCAGCAGCTTAGAAGGGGCCTACGAGCAGTACTTC.

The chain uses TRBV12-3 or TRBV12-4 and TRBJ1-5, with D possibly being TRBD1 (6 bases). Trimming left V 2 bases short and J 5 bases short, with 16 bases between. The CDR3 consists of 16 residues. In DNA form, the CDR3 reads TGTGCCAGCAGTTTAAGCCAGGGGCTTCTCCATCAGCCCCAGCATTTT. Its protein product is CASSLSQGLLHQPQHF.

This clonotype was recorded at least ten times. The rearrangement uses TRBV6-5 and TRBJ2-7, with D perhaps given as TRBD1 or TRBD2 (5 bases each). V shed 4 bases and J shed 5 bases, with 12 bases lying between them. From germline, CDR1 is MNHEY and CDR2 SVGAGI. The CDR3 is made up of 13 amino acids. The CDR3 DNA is TGTGCCAGCAGTTGGGGACCTGGAAACGAGCAGTACTTC. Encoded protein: CASSWGPGNEQYF.

The CDR3 DNA reads TGCGCCAGCAGCCAAGGCGGATACGGAGGAAACACCATATATTTT. This encodes CASSQGGYGGNTIYF. This chain joins TRBV4-3 and TRBJ1-3; D uncertain. The CDR3 length is 15 residues. Per germline, CDR1 LGHNA and CDR2 YSLEER. V was clipped by 1 base and J by 4 bases, with 11 bases between them.

Here the CDR3 reads CASSQDPRQGGNQPQHF. The CDR3 DNA follows: TGTGCCAGCTCCCAAGACCCGAGACAGGGGGGGAATCAGCCCCAGCATTTT. V gene TRBV18 combines with J gene TRBJ1-5; 9 nucleotides align to TRBD1. Trimming removed 6 bases from V and 4 bases from J; junction bases left unmatched: 13. Germline values: CDR1 KGHSH, CDR2 LQKENI. CDR3 length: 17 amino acids.

CDR3 in amino acids: CSAPWAAEQYF. Written as DNA, the CDR3 is TGCAGTGCTCCCTGGGCGGCCGAGCAGTACTTC. This sequence joins TRBV20-1 and TRBJ2-7; no firm D call. Trimming removed 5 bases from V and 6 bases from J, with 11 bases in between. The germline V gene has CDR1 DFQATT and CDR2 SNEGSKA (reference sequence). The CDR3 totals 11 residues.

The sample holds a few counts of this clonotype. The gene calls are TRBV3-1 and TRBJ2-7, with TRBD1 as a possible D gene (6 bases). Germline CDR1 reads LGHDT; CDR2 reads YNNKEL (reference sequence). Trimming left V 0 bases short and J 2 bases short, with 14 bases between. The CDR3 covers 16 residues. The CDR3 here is CASSQDMAGAAYEQYF. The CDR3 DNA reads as TGTGCCAGCAGCCAAGATATGGCAGGGGCCGCCTACGAGCAGTACTTC.

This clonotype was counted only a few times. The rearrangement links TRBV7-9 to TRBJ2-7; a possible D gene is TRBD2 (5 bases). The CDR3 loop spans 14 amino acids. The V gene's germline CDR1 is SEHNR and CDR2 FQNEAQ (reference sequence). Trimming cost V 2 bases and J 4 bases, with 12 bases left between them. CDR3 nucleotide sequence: TGTGCCAGCAGCTTAAGTGTGAGGGATTACGAGCAGTACGTC. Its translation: CASSLSVRDYEQYV.

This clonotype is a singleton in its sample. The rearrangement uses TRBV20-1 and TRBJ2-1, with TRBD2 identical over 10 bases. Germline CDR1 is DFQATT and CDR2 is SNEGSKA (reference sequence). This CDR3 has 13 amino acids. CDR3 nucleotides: TGCAGCCGGAGCGGGAGGGCCCCCAATGAGCAGTTCTTC. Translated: CSRSGRAPNEQFF.

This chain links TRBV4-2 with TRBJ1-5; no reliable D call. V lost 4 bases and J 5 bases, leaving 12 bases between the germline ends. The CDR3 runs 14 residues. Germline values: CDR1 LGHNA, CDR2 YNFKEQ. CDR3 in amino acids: CASSPGPSDQPQHF. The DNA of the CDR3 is TGTGCCAGCAGCCCTGGGCCCAGCGATCAGCCCCAGCATTTT.

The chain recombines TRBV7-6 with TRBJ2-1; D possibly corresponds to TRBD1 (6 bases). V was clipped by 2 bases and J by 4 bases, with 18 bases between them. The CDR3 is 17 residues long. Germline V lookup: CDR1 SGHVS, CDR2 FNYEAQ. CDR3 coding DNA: TGTGCCAGCAGCTTATGGGGACACCAAGCCCTATACAATGAGCAGTTCTTC. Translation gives CASSLWGHQALYNEQFF.

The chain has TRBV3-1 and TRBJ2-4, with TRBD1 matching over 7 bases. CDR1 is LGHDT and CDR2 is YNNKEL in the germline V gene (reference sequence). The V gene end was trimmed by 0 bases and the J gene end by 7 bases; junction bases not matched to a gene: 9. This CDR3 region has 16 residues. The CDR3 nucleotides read TGTGCCAGCAGCCAAGAAGGGGGCCCAAAGAGGAACATTCAGTACTTC. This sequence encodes CASSQEGGPKRNIQYF.

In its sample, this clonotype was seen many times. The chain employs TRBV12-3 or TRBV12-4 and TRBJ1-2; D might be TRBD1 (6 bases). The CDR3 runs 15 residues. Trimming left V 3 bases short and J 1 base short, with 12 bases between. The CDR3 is CASSFGQINNYGYTF. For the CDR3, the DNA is TGTGCCAGCAGTTTTGGACAGATAAATAACTATGGCTACACCTTC.

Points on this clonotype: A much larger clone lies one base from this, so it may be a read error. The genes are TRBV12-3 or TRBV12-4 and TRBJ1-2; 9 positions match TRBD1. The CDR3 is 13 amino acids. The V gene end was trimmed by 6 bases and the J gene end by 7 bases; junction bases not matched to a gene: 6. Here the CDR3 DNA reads TGTGCCAGCAGCTTGGACAGGGGTATTGGCTACACCTTC. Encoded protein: CASSLDRGIGYTF.

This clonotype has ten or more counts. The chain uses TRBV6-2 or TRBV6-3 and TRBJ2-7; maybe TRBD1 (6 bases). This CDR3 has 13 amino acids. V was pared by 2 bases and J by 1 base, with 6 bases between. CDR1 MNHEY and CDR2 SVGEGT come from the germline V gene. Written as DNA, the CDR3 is TGTGCCAGCAGTTACGGACAGTCCTACGAGCAGTACGTC. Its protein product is CASSYGQSYEQYV.

CDR3 DNA: TGTGCCAGCAGTCCCCTTGCCCCTCGGGAGCAGTACTTC. It specifies CASSPLAPREQYF. V is TRBV28 and J is TRBJ2-7; D is unclear. CDR1 MDHEN and CDR2 SYDVKM come from the germline V gene. The CDR3 has 13 residues. Trimming cost V 5 bases and J 7 bases, with 15 bases left between them.

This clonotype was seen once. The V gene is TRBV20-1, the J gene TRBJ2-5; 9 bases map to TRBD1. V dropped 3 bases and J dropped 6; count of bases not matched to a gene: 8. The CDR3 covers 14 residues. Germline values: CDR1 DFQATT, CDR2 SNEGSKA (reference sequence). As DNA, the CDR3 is TGCAGTGCTAGGCTGGGACAGGGTGTCAAGACCCAGTACTTC. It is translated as CSARLGQGVKTQYF.

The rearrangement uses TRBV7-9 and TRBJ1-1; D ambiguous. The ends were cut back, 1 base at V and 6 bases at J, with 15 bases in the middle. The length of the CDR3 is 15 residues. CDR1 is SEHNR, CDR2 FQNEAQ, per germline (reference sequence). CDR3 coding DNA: TGTGCCAGCAGCTTAGTTGGTCGTTGGAAGCCTGAAGCTTTCTTT. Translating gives CASSLVGRWKPEAFF.